A single sample is the source of the 2 T cell receptor beta chains below, sequenced in a study of T cells in Graves' hyperthyroidism and ophthalmopathy. Amplification of TCR beta CDR3 regions used RNA as the template. HTBI primers were the set used in a first-round RT-PCR of the TCR CDR3. MiXCR was run by TCRdb on the multiplex PCR reads, yielding one entry per CDR3 protein. This table holds roughly 290,000 distinct CDR3 sequences, more than 15% found once. Sequencing was carried out using blood. The receptors were sampled from a woman aged 60-70 years with Graves' ophthalmopathy.

The table lists this clonotype with many counts. The chain carries TRBV3-1 and TRBJ1-5; D gene uncertain. V was cut by 0 bases and J by 7 bases, with 7 bases left in between. This CDR3 is 13 amino acids long. Germline CDR1 reads LGHDT; CDR2 reads YNNKEL (reference sequence). DNA for the CDR3: TGTGCCAGCAGCCAAGACGTGGGACAGCCCCAGCATTTT. This encodes CASSQDVGQPQHF.

This chain uses TRBV28 with TRBJ2-7; D gene ambiguous. Germline V gene lookup returns CDR1 MDHEN and CDR2 SYDVKM. The CDR3 totals 13 residues. Deletions cut 3 bases from V and 4 bases from J, with 10 bases between. The CDR3 bases are TGTGCCAGCAGTTTGACCCCCCGATACGAGCAGTACTTC. Translation gives CASSLTPRYEQYF. Together with reference TRBV28 and TRBJ2-7, the CDR3 gives the full variable domain: DVKVTQSSRYLVKRTGEKVFLECVQDMDHENMFWYRQDPGLGLRLIYFSYDVKMKEKGDIPEGYSVSREKKERFSLILESASTNQTSMYLCASSLTPRYEQYFGPGTRLTVT.